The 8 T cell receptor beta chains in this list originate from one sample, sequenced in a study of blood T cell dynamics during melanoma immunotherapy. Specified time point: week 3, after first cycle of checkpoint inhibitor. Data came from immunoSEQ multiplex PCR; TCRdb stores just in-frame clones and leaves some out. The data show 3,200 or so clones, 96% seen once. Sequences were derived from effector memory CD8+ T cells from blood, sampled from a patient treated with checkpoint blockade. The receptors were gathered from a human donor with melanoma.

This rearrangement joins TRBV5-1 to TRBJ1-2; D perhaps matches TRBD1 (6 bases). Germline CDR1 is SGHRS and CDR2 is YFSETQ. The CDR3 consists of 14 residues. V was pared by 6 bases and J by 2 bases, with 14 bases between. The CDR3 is CASTPGDTNYGYTF. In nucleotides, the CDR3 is TGCGCCAGCACCCCGGGGGACACCAACTATGGCTACACCTTC.

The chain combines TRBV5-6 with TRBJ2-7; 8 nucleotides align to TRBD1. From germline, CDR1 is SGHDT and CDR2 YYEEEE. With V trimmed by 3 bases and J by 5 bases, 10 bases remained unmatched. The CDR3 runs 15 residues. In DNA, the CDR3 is TGTGCCAGCAGCTCCCCGGGACAGGCAGTGGACGAGCAGTACTTC. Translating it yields CASSSPGQAVDEQYF.

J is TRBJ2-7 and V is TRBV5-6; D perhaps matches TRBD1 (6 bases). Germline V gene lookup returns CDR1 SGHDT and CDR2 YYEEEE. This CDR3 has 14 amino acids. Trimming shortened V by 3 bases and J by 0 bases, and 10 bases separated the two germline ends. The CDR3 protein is CASSSGQRSYEQYF. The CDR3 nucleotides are TGTGCCAGCAGCTCGGGACAACGCTCCTACGAGCAGTACTTC.

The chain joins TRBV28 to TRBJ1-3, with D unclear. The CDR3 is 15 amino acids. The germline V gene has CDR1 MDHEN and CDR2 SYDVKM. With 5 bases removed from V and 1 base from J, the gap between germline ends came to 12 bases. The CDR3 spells CASSPTGDSGNTIYF. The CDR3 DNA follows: TGTGCCAGCAGTCCCACCGGGGATTCTGGAAACACCATATATTTT.

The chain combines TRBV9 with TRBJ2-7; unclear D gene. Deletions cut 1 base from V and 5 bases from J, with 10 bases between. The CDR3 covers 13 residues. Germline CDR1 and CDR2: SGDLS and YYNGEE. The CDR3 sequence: CASSVHHKDEQYF. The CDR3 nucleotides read TGTGCCAGCAGCGTACACCATAAGGACGAGCAGTACTTC.

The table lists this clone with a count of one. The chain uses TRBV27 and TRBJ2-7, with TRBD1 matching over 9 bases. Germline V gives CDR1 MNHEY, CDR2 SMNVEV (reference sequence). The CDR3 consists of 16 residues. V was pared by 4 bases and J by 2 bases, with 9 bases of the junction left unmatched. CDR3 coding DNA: TGTGCCAGCAGTTCCTACAGGGGGCCCTTCCCCTACGAGCAGTACTTC. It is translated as CASSSYRGPFPYEQYF.

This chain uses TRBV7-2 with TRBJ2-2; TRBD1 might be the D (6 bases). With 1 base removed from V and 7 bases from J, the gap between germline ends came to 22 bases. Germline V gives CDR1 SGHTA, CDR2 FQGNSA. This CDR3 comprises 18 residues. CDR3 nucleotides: TGTGCCAGCAGCTTAGGAGGCCCCCGGGACATTACGATCGGGGAGCTGTTTTTT. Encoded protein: CASSLGGPRDITIGELFF. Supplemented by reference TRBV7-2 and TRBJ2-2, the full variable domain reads GAGVSQSPSNKVTEKGKDVELRCDPISGHTALYWYRQSLGQGLEFLIYFQGNSAPDKSGLPSDRFSAERTGGSVSTLTIQRTQQEDSAVYLCASSLGGPRDITIGELFFGEGSRLTVL.

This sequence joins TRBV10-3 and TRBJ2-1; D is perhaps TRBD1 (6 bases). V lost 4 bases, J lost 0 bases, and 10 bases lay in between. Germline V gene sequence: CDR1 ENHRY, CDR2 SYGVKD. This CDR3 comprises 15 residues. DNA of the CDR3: TGTGCCATCAGTGGCCCGGACAGCTCCTACAATGAGCAGTTCTTC. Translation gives CAISGPDSSYNEQFF.